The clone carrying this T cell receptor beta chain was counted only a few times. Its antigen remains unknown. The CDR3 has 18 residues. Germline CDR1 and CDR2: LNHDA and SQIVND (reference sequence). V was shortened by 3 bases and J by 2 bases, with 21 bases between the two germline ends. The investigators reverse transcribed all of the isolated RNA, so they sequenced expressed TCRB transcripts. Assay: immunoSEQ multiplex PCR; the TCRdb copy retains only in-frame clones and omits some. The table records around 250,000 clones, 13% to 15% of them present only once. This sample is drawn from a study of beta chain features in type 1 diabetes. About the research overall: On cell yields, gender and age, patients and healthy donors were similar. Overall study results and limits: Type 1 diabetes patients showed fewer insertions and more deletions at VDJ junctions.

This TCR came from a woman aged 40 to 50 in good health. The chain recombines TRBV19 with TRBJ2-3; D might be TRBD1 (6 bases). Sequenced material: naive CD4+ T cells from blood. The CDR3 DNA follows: TGTGCCAGTAGTATCGGCGAGGGGGTGTCGACCCCCACAGATACGCAGTATTTT. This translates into CASSIGEGVSTPTDTQYF. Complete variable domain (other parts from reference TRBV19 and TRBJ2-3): DGGITQSPKYLFRKEGQNVTLSCEQNLNHDAMYWYRQDPGQGLRLIYYSQIVNDFQKGDIAEGYSVSREKKESFPLTVTSAQKNPTAFYLCASSIGEGVSTPTDTQYFGPGTRLTVL.